Below, 30 T cell receptor beta chains from the same sample are listed, as sequenced in a study of blood T cell repertoires in COVID-19. Here immunoSEQ multiplex PCR was the method, and the copy in TCRdb shows in-frame clones only, minus some. The table has 120,000 or so clones, just under 85% seen once. Sample: peripheral blood. Receptors originate from a woman aged 50 to 60 with acute or convalescent COVID-19.

The rearrangement joins TRBV19 to TRBJ2-2, with TRBD1 matching over 10 bases. Germline V gene data show CDR1 as LNHDA and CDR2 as SQIVND (reference sequence). After removal of 7 bases from V and 7 bases from J, the junction contained 15 bases not matched to a gene. The CDR3 extends over 17 amino acids. The CDR3 nucleotides read TGTGCCAGTACCATCCCCGTGGGACAGGGGTCGGGCGGGGAGCTGTTTTTT. Residues: CASTIPVGQGSGGELFF.

This clone was observed once. The V and J genes are TRBV7-6 and TRBJ1-2; D possibly corresponds to TRBD1 (5 bases). This CDR3 contains 12 residues. V was trimmed by 2 bases and J by 6 bases, leaving 7 bases between them. The V gene's germline CDR1 is SGHVS and CDR2 FNYEAQ. The CDR3 bases are TGTGCCAGCAGCTTAATAGGGGATGGCTACACCTTC. It codes for CASSLIGDGYTF.

The table lists this clone with a few counts. The V and J genes are TRBV7-2 and TRBJ1-4; weak D call: TRBD1 (6 bases). The germline V gene encodes CDR1 SGHTA and CDR2 FQGNSA. The CDR3 is 13 residues long. Trimming shortened V by 6 bases and J by 8 bases, and 13 bases separated the two germline ends. The CDR3 sequence is CASRLQGTEKLFF. CDR3 in DNA: TGTGCCAGCAGGTTACAGGGTACCGAAAAACTGTTTTTT. The variable domain in full, with the rest retrieved from reference TRBV7-2 and TRBJ1-4, is GAGVSQSPSNKVTEKGKDVELRCDPISGHTALYWYRQSLGQGLEFLIYFQGNSAPDKSGLPSDRFSAERTGGSVSTLTIQRTQQEDSAVYLCASRLQGTEKLFFGSGTQLSVL.

The chain combines TRBV19 with TRBJ1-5; the match to TRBD1 covers 10 bases. CDR1 is LNHDA, CDR2 SQIVND, per germline (reference sequence). V gave up 4 bases and J gave up 7 bases; unmatched junction bases: 13. This CDR3 region has 17 residues. Written as DNA, the CDR3 is TGTGCCAGTAGTACACTCCGACGGGGACAGGGGAGCCAGCCCCAGCATTTT. Translating it yields CASSTLRRGQGSQPQHF.

V gene TRBV10-3 combines with J gene TRBJ2-3, with D perhaps matching TRBD2 (6 bases). Trimming took off 3 bases at V and 6 bases at J, with 19 bases between the two ends. The CDR3 spans 16 residues. CDR1 is ENHRY and CDR2 is SYGVKD in the germline V gene. The CDR3 nucleotides are TGTGCCATCAGTGAACACAGCGGTGGGACTCCGGATACGCAGTATTTT. Amino acids: CAISEHSGGTPDTQYF.

For the CDR3, the DNA is TGTGCCAGCAGCTTCCTCGGGGACTATGGCTACACCTTC. It specifies CASSFLGDYGYTF. This chain links TRBV7-9 with TRBJ1-2; no clear D. CDR3 length: 13 amino acids. Germline CDR1 is SEHNR and CDR2 is FQNEAQ (reference sequence). V was shortened by 3 bases and J by 3 bases, with 8 bases between the two germline ends. Full variable domain (missing parts from reference TRBV7-9 and TRBJ1-2): DTGVSQNPRHKITKRGQNVTFRCDPISEHNRLYWYRQTLGQGPEFLTYFQNEAQLEKSRLLSDRFSAERPKGSFSTLEIQRTEQGDSAMYLCASSFLGDYGYTFGSGTRLTVV.

This clone was seen a few times. The chain joins TRBV6-6 to TRBJ1-6, with a tentative D call TRBD1 (6 bases). Trimming removed 4 bases at V and 9 bases at J, with 16 bases between. Per germline, CDR1 MNHNY and CDR2 SVGAGI (reference sequence). The CDR3 spans 15 residues. CDR3 coding DNA: TGTGCCAGCAGTTCTAGTAGGACACAGGGTTCACCCCTCCACTTT. This translates into CASSSSRTQGSPLHF.

This clone was counted a few times. The chain recombines TRBV6-2 or TRBV6-3 with TRBJ1-1; D remains ambiguous. Trimming removed 4 bases at V and 9 bases at J, with 9 bases between. CDR1 MNHEY and CDR2 SVGEGT come from the germline V gene. The CDR3 extends over 11 amino acids. CDR3: CASSLATQAFF. CDR3 DNA sequence: TGTGCCAGCAGTTTAGCGACACAAGCTTTCTTT.

The chain is built from TRBV7-6 and TRBJ2-1; TRBD1 matches 7 bases. V was pared by 4 bases and J by 4 bases, with 7 bases of the junction left unmatched. The CDR3 runs to 15 residues. Germline V gene lookup returns CDR1 SGHVS and CDR2 FNYEAQ. The CDR3 reads CASSSRDRLYNEQFF. The CDR3 DNA reads TGTGCCAGCAGCTCTAGGGACAGACTATACAATGAGCAGTTCTTC.

The V gene is TRBV7-8, the J gene TRBJ1-1; D possibly corresponds to TRBD1 (5 bases). Trimming pared 5 bases from V and 0 bases from J, leaving 10 bases between. CDR1 and CDR2 from the germline V gene are SGHVS and FQNEAQ. The CDR3 extends over 14 amino acids. CDR3 nucleotide sequence: TGTGCCAGCAGCCCCGGACATTTGAACACTGAAGCTTTCTTT. Translating gives CASSPGHLNTEAFF.

J is TRBJ1-2 and V is TRBV19; TRBD1 aligns across 8 bases. Per germline, CDR1 LNHDA and CDR2 SQIVND (reference sequence). The V gene end was trimmed by 6 bases and the J gene end by 8 bases; junction bases not matched to a gene: 11. The CDR3 consists of 14 residues. The CDR3 coding sequence is TGTGCCAGTAGATCGGACAGGGATTCGCCCGGCTACACCTTC. It codes for CASRSDRDSPGYTF.

The genes are TRBV5-1 and TRBJ2-5; 9 positions agree with TRBD1. The CDR3 is 18 residues long. Germline V lookup: CDR1 SGHRS, CDR2 YFSETQ. Trimming removed 4 bases from V and 5 bases from J; junction bases left unmatched: 18. As DNA, the CDR3 is TGCGCCAGCAGCCCTAGTCCCGGGACAGGGCCCGCGAGGGAGACCCAGTACTTC. Translation gives CASSPSPGTGPARETQYF.

The chain joins TRBV19 to TRBJ1-1; D remains unclear. The CDR3 is 15 residues long. V lost 7 bases and J 4 bases, leaving 19 bases between the germline ends. Germline CDR1 LNHDA, CDR2 SQIVND (reference sequence). In nucleotides, the CDR3 is TGTGCCAGTAATGTGCTGGGAGGATCCGGCACTGAAGCTTTCTTT. Amino acid sequence: CASNVLGGSGTEAFF.

The rearrangement joins TRBV7-9 to TRBJ1-4; 8 bases agree with TRBD1. This CDR3 has 16 residues. Germline V gene lookup returns CDR1 SEHNR and CDR2 FQNEAQ (reference sequence). V was pared by 6 bases and J by 8 bases, with 14 bases of the junction left unmatched. CDR3 sequence reads: CASRSPTGDQQEKLFF. CDR3 nucleotide sequence: TGTGCCAGCAGATCACCGACAGGGGATCAGCAAGAAAAACTGTTTTTT.

The chain combines TRBV3-1 (or the pseudogene TRBV3-2) with TRBJ2-7; D gene uncertain. Germline lookup yields CDR1 LGHDT and CDR2 YNNKEL (reference sequence). Trimming took off 1 base at V and 0 bases at J, with 4 bases between the two ends. CDR3 length: 13 residues. CDR3 sequence (DNA): TGTGCCAGCAGCCAAGCCAGCTCCTACGAGCAGTACTTC. This encodes CASSQASSYEQYF.

The chain has TRBV12-3 or TRBV12-4 and TRBJ2-1; D unresolved. The CDR3 consists of 13 residues. V was pared by 2 bases and J by 4 bases, with 6 bases between. The CDR3 loop is CASSLKHYNEQFF. DNA of the CDR3: TGTGCCAGCAGTTTAAAACATTACAATGAGCAGTTCTTC.

This clone appeared a few times. The chain employs TRBV11-1 and TRBJ2-7, with D perhaps matching TRBD2 (5 bases). Trimming removed 7 bases at V and 3 bases at J, with 13 bases between. Germline-derived CDR1 and CDR2 are SGHAT and FQDESV (reference sequence). The CDR3 has 13 amino acids. Written as DNA, the CDR3 is TGTGCCAGCAATTCGGACGGGGACTACGAGCAGTACTTC. It translates to CASNSDGDYEQYF. Supplemented by reference TRBV11-1 and TRBJ2-7, the full variable domain reads EAEVAQSPRYKITEKSQAVAFWCDPISGHATLYWYRQILGQGPELLVQFQDESVVDDSQLPKDRFSAERLKGVDSTLKIQPAELGDSAMYLCASNSDGDYEQYFGPGTRLTVT.

To note about this clone: This sample also contains other DNA sequences that code for the same CDR3. The chain carries TRBV4-1 and TRBJ1-4; tentatively, D is TRBD1 (5 bases). The CDR3 runs to 14 residues. The V gene lost 1 base and the J gene lost 7 bases, with 10 bases spanning the gap. In germline, CDR1 is MGHRA, CDR2 YSYEKL. The CDR3 reads CASSQGQGSEKLFF. The CDR3 nucleotides read TGCGCCAGCAGCCAAGGGCAGGGTAGTGAAAAACTGTTTTTT.

V usage is TRBV11-2 and J usage is TRBJ1-2, with D perhaps TRBD1 (5 bases). Germline-derived CDR1 and CDR2 are SGHAT and FQNNGV. V lost 5 bases to trimming and J lost 4 bases, with 11 bases between them. The CDR3 loop spans 13 amino acids. The CDR3 DNA is TGTGCCAGCAGCCCTACAGGTGCCTATGGCTACACCTTC. Protein: CASSPTGAYGYTF.

This clone came up many times. The chain couples TRBV3-1 (or the pseudogene TRBV3-2) to TRBJ2-7; TRBD2 is a possible D gene (6 bases). This CDR3 region has 14 residues. Germline V CDR1 and CDR2: LGHDT, YNNKEL (reference sequence). Trimming shortened V by 5 bases and J by 4 bases, and 15 bases separated the two germline ends. The CDR3, as DNA: TGTGCCAGCAGCGACCCGGGACTGACGTACGAGCAGTACTTC. Translating it yields CASSDPGLTYEQYF.

This rearrangement joins TRBV3-1 (or the pseudogene TRBV3-2) to TRBJ1-4, with a possible D match to TRBD1 (6 bases). Germline V CDR1 and CDR2: LGHDT, YNNKEL (reference sequence). V was pared by 8 bases and J by 4 bases, with 8 bases between. The CDR3 is made up of 12 amino acids. CDR3 in amino acids: CASGQYNEKLFF. In nucleotides, the CDR3 is TGTGCCAGCGGACAGTATAATGAAAAACTGTTTTTT.

The chain joins TRBV6-5 to TRBJ1-2; 8 bases align to TRBD1. The CDR3 loop spans 15 amino acids. J was trimmed by 5 bases and V by 6 bases; bases with no gene match: 11. CDR1 and CDR2 (germline): MNHEY, SVGAGI. The CDR3 DNA reads as TGTGCCAGCAGGACAGGGGCCGCCTTTAATTATGGCTACACCTTC. Translating gives CASRTGAAFNYGYTF.

This clone showed up just once. This chain uses TRBV5-1 with TRBJ1-2; TRBD1 agrees at 8 bases. V shed 4 bases, J shed 4 bases, and the junction held 9 bases outside the gene matches. CDR3 length: 15 amino acids. The germline V gene has CDR1 SGHRS and CDR2 YFSETQ. This chain's CDR3 is CASSPGGEVSYGYTF. DNA of the CDR3: TGCGCCAGCAGCCCAGGGGGCGAGGTTAGCTATGGCTACACCTTC.

The chain uses TRBV30 and TRBJ2-2; 9 nucleotides agree with TRBD1. The V gene end was trimmed by 1 base and the J gene end by 5 bases; junction bases not matched to a gene: 11. Germline V gene lookup returns CDR1 GTSNPN and CDR2 SVGIG (reference sequence). The CDR3 spans 17 residues. The CDR3 nucleotides are TGTGCCTGGAGTGCTGATCCGGGACAGGGACAAACCGGGGAGCTGTTTTTT. As protein: CAWSADPGQGQTGELFF. The full variable domain, with the rest looked up from reference TRBV30 and TRBJ2-2, is SQTIHQWPATLVQPVGSPLSLECTVEGTSNPNLYWYRQAAGRGLQLLFYSVGIGQISSEVPQNLSASRPQDRQFILSSKKLLLSDSGFYLCAWSADPGQGQTGELFFGEGSRLTVL.

This clone was counted between two and nine times. The chain employs TRBV11-3 and TRBJ2-1; the match to TRBD1 covers 10 bases. V was clipped by 5 bases and J by 7 bases; unmatched bases: 8. CDR1 and CDR2 (germline): SGHNT, YENEEA. There are 15 residues in the CDR3. CDR3 nucleotide sequence: TGTGCCAGCAGCCACCGGGACAGGGGTTTGAATGAGCAGTTCTTC. Protein product: CASSHRDRGLNEQFF.

The gene calls are TRBV11-2 and TRBJ2-4; TRBD1 agrees at 10 bases. Trimming removed 5 bases from V and 1 base from J; junction bases left unmatched: 5. Germline-derived CDR1 and CDR2 are SGHAT and FQNNGV. The length of the CDR3 is 16 residues. Here the CDR3 reads CASSRVGQGAKNIQYF. CDR3 nucleotides: TGTGCCAGCAGCCGGGTGGGACAGGGGGCCAAAAACATTCAGTACTTC. Filled out from reference TRBV11-2 and TRBJ2-4, the complete variable domain reads EAGVAQSPRYKIIEKRQSVAFWCNPISGHATLYWYQQILGQGPKLLIQFQNNGVVDDSQLPKDRFSAERLKGVDSTLKIQPAKLEDSAVYLCASSRVGQGAKNIQYFGAGTRLSVL.

The chain employs TRBV28 and TRBJ2-3; 9 positions match TRBD2. Trimming took 6 bases from V and 2 from J; bases not matched to a gene: 9. The CDR3 contains 16 residues. CDR1 is MDHEN and CDR2 is SYDVKM in the germline V gene. Here the CDR3 reads CASRSGGGAYTDTQYF. In nucleotides, the CDR3 is TGTGCCAGCAGGTCCGGCGGGGGGGCCTACACAGATACGCAGTATTTT.

This chain joins TRBV10-3 and TRBJ1-1, with 7 bases fitting TRBD1. The CDR3 runs to 14 residues. Germline V gene sequence: CDR1 ENHRY, CDR2 SYGVKD. The trim removed 6 bases at V and 1 base at J, leaving 5 bases unmatched. This CDR3 is CAIRRTGANTEAFF. CDR3 in DNA: TGTGCCATCAGACGGACAGGAGCGAACACTGAAGCTTTCTTT.

The table lists this clone with a few counts. J is TRBJ1-1 and V is TRBV11-1; D is unclear. The CDR3 consists of 12 residues. Germline CDR1 and CDR2: SGHAT and FQDESV (reference sequence). V lost 2 bases and J lost 3, with 4 bases in between. The CDR3 is CASSLLDTEAFF. CDR3 DNA: TGTGCCAGCAGCTTATTAGACACTGAAGCTTTCTTT.

This clone was detected only once. This chain links TRBV29-1 with TRBJ1-2, with D possibly TRBD1 on 6 matching bases. Trimming took off 3 bases at V and 2 bases at J, with 10 bases between the two ends. CDR1 and CDR2 from the germline V gene are SQVTM and ANQGSEA. The CDR3 totals 13 residues. The CDR3 protein is CSVEFQGNYGYTF. The CDR3 DNA follows: TGCAGCGTTGAGTTTCAGGGGAACTATGGCTACACCTTC.